This passage covers 19 T cell receptor beta chains from one sample sequenced in a study of blood T cell repertoires in COVID-19. Profiled with immunoSEQ multiplex PCR; TCRdb holds only in-frame clones, not every one. Of about 360,000 clones in the sample, around 88% were seen once. Sequenced input: peripheral blood. The receptors here all came from a woman aged 60-70 years with COVID-19, enrolled during active disease.

J is TRBJ1-6 and V is TRBV2; no firm D call. The CDR3 length is 11 residues. Between the trimmed V and J ends, which lost 7 bases and 9 bases, there was a span of 7 bases. Germline CDR1 SNHLY, CDR2 FYNNEI. The CDR3 DNA follows: TGTGCCAGCAATTCAGGTTCACCCCTCCACTTT. This sequence encodes CASNSGSPLHF.

This clone has only one observation. The chain combines TRBV30 with TRBJ1-1; 7 nucleotides agree with TRBD1. Losses at the gene ends were 8 bases for V and 1 base for J; bases not matched to a gene: 10. CDR1 and CDR2 (germline): GTSNPN, SVGIG (reference sequence). This CDR3 region has 14 residues. As DNA, the CDR3 is TGTGCCGCAAGGAGTCGGGACAGGAACACTGAAGCTTTCTTT. Translation gives CAARSRDRNTEAFF.

The V call is TRBV4-2, the J call TRBJ2-7; 8 positions match TRBD1. With 2 bases clipped from V and 0 bases from J, the junction kept 6 bases outside the gene matches. In germline, CDR1 is LGHNA, CDR2 YNFKEQ. CDR3 size: 16 residues. The CDR3, as DNA: TGTGCCAGCAGCCAAACGGGGGACAGGCGCTCCTACGAGCAGTACTTC. Encoded protein: CASSQTGDRRSYEQYF.

The CDR3 sequence is CASSLGPDYTEAFF. In DNA form, the CDR3 reads TGTGCCAGCAGCTTAGGTCCCGACTACACTGAAGCTTTCTTT. The chain couples TRBV11-2 to TRBJ1-1, with no clear D. The germline V gene encodes CDR1 SGHAT and CDR2 FQNNGV. Trimming removed 1 base from V and 3 bases from J, with 9 bases in between. The length of the CDR3 is 14 residues. Full variable domain (remainder filled in from reference TRBV11-2 and TRBJ1-1): EAGVAQSPRYKIIEKRQSVAFWCNPISGHATLYWYQQILGQGPKLLIQFQNNGVVDDSQLPKDRFSAERLKGVDSTLKIQPAKLEDSAVYLCASSLGPDYTEAFFGQGTRLTVV.

The chain recombines TRBV29-1 with TRBJ2-3, with 7 bases lining up with TRBD2. The CDR3 has 14 residues. In germline, CDR1 is SQVTM, CDR2 ANQGSEA. V dropped 3 bases and J dropped 1; count of bases not matched to a gene: 4. DNA for the CDR3: TGCAGCGTTGACGGACGGGGGGGCACAGATACGCAGTATTTT. Protein sequence: CSVDGRGGTDTQYF.

This clone was counted between two and nine times. The chain employs TRBV3-1 (or the pseudogene TRBV3-2) and TRBJ1-4, with 8 bases lining up with TRBD1. CDR1 is LGHDT, CDR2 YNNKEL, per germline (reference sequence). This CDR3 has 15 residues. Trimming at V came to 2 bases and at J to 5 bases, leaving 4 bases not matched to a gene. The CDR3 region has the DNA TGTGCCAGCAGCCAATGGGACAGGAAGAATGAAAAACTGTTTTTT. Its translation is CASSQWDRKNEKLFF.

A single count supports this clone. The chain combines TRBV3-1 (or the pseudogene TRBV3-2) with TRBJ2-7; D unclear. This CDR3 has 13 residues. Trimming removed 0 bases at V and 3 bases at J, with 6 bases between. Germline loops: CDR1 LGHDT, CDR2 YNNKEL (reference sequence). The CDR3 spells CASSQESHYEQYF. The CDR3 DNA sequence: TGTGCCAGCAGCCAAGAAAGCCACTACGAGCAGTACTTC.

The chain combines TRBV27 with TRBJ2-5; 7 bases are a match to TRBD2. The CDR3 is 16 residues long. The V gene end was trimmed by 5 bases and the J gene end by 1 base; junction bases not matched to a gene: 10. CDR1 is MNHEY, CDR2 SMNVEV, per germline (reference sequence). The DNA for the CDR3 is TGTGCCAGCAGTAATCCCGGCGGGGGTCGCCAAGAGACCCAGTACTTC. Translated: CASSNPGGGRQETQYF.

The rearrangement links TRBV6-5 to TRBJ1-1; TRBD1 agrees at 7 bases. V dropped 7 bases and J dropped 7; count of bases not matched to a gene: 12. Germline CDR1 reads MNHEY; CDR2 reads SVGAGI. The CDR3 has 14 residues. CDR3 bases: TGTGCCAGCACTATTGGGTCTTGGACAGGTGAAGCTTTCTTT. Its protein product is CASTIGSWTGEAFF.

In its sample, this clone was seen once. The genes are TRBV11-2 and TRBJ2-3; TRBD2 aligns across 9 bases. The CDR3 is 17 residues long. Germline lookup yields CDR1 SGHAT and CDR2 FQNNGV. With V trimmed by 7 bases and J by 0 bases, 11 bases remained unmatched. CDR3 nucleotides: TGTGCCAGCAAATCGCTAGCGGGAACAATTAGCACAGATACGCAGTATTTT. Translating it yields CASKSLAGTISTDTQYF. Full variable domain (remainder filled in from reference TRBV11-2 and TRBJ2-3): EAGVAQSPRYKIIEKRQSVAFWCNPISGHATLYWYQQILGQGPKLLIQFQNNGVVDDSQLPKDRFSAERLKGVDSTLKIQPAKLEDSAVYLCASKSLAGTISTDTQYFGPGTRLTVL.

The chain carries TRBV7-2 and TRBJ1-1; D is undetermined. Trimming cost V 6 bases and J 2 bases, with 13 bases left between them. The CDR3 has 14 amino acids. The germline CDR1 and CDR2 sequences are SGHTA and FQGNSA. The CDR3 DNA reads as TGTGCCAGCAGTCTGAGGGTCCGAAACACTGAAGCTTTCTTT. It translates to CASSLRVRNTEAFF. Variable domain in full (rest from reference TRBV7-2 and TRBJ1-1): GAGVSQSPSNKVTEKGKDVELRCDPISGHTALYWYRQSLGQGLEFLIYFQGNSAPDKSGLPSDRFSAERTGGSVSTLTIQRTQQEDSAVYLCASSLRVRNTEAFFGQGTRLTVV.

V usage is TRBV27 and J usage is TRBJ2-2; 7 bases map to TRBD1. The CDR3 contains 15 residues. Germline CDR1 is MNHEY and CDR2 is SMNVEV (reference sequence). J lost 3 bases, V lost 5 bases, and 6 bases had no gene match. The CDR3 nucleotides are TGTGCCAGCAGTACCGGGACAGCTTACACCGGGGAGCTGTTTTTT. It translates to CASSTGTAYTGELFF.

The chain recombines TRBV2 with TRBJ2-3, with a possible D match to TRBD2 (5 bases). Trimming left V 10 bases short and J 3 bases short, with 14 bases between. Germline CDR1 and CDR2: SNHLY and FYNNEI. This CDR3 is built from 13 residues. CDR3 nucleotides: TGTGCCATCGGACTGGTTAGTACAGATACGCAGTATTTT. It is translated as CAIGLVSTDTQYF.

V gene TRBV19 combines with J gene TRBJ2-1; the match to TRBD1 covers 9 bases. The CDR3 spans 15 residues. V gave up 4 bases and J gave up 7 bases; unmatched junction bases: 8. The germline V gene has CDR1 LNHDA and CDR2 SQIVND (reference sequence). The CDR3 nucleotides are TGTGCCAGTAGTAACCGGGACAGGGATAGAAATGAGCAGTTCTTC. It is translated as CASSNRDRDRNEQFF.

The chain recombines TRBV6-5 with TRBJ1-2; D gene uncertain. From germline, CDR1 is MNHEY and CDR2 SVGAGI. Trimming pared 2 bases from V and 7 bases from J, leaving 11 bases between. This CDR3 spans 13 amino acids. CDR3 DNA: TGTGCCAGCAGTTACCGGGTCGGCGGTGGCTACACCTTC. Amino acid sequence: CASSYRVGGGYTF.

In its sample, this clone was seen a few times. This sequence joins TRBV15 and TRBJ2-6, with 7 bases lining up with TRBD1. The CDR3 totals 17 residues. In germline, CDR1 is LNHNV, CDR2 YYDKDF (reference sequence). V was pared by 9 bases and J by 0 bases, with 11 bases of the junction left unmatched. CDR3 nucleotide sequence: TGTGCCACAGATGGGACAGATCTAAACTCTGGGGCCAACGTCCTGACTTTC. Translated: CATDGTDLNSGANVLTF. Full variable domain (remainder filled in from reference TRBV15 and TRBJ2-6): DAMVIQNPRYQVTQFGKPVTLSCSQTLNHNVMYWYQQKSSQAPKLLFHYYDKDFNNEADTPDNFQSRRPNTSFCFLDIRSPGLGDTAMYLCATDGTDLNSGANVLTFGAGSRLTVL.

The gene calls are TRBV9 and TRBJ1-6; 7 bases fit TRBD1. Germline CDR1 and CDR2: SGDLS and YYNGEE. The CDR3 is 15 amino acids. Trimming removed 2 bases from V and 5 bases from J; junction bases left unmatched: 4. Here the CDR3 DNA reads TGTGCCAGCAGCGTTTCCGGGACAGATAATTCACCCCTCCACTTT. Translating it yields CASSVSGTDNSPLHF.

V is TRBV2 and J is TRBJ1-6; 7 nucleotides line up with TRBD1. J was trimmed by 7 bases and V by 6 bases; bases with no gene match: 9. The CDR3 is 15 amino acids. Per germline, CDR1 SNHLY and CDR2 FYNNEI. The CDR3 sequence is CASSRDSAGNSPLHF. In DNA, the CDR3 is TGTGCCAGCAGCCGGGACAGCGCGGGAAATTCACCCCTCCACTTT.

V gene TRBV19 combines with J gene TRBJ1-4; TRBD1 matches at 8 bases. CDR3 length: 15 residues. Trimming took 1 base from V and 7 from J; bases not matched to a gene: 5. CDR1 LNHDA and CDR2 SQIVND come from the germline V gene (reference sequence). CDR3 nucleotides: TGTGCCAGTAGTATAGTAGGACAGGGTGGTGAAAAACTGTTTTTT. Protein: CASSIVGQGGEKLFF.